This T cell receptor (beta chain) was sequenced during a study of blood T cell repertoires in COVID-19. Study at large: T cells, B-cell-depleted T cells, or PBMCs provided the cDNA or gDNA that served as material.

Repertoires were generated with immunoSEQ multiplex PCR, while TCRdb's copy carries only in-frame clones and drops some. The data contain tens of thousands of clones, 78% of them seen just once; the ten biggest clones take up about 35%. This CDR3 is 11 amino acids long. The sequenced sample was peripheral blood. The receptor's source is a man older than 75 with acute or convalescent COVID-19. The chain employs TRBV21-1 and TRBJ2-3; no check of the table's D call, TRBD2, against the DNA was made. TRBV21-1 constitutes a pseudogene. The CDR3 coding sequence is TGTCCTAGGGGGGGGACAGATACGCAGTATTTT. Protein sequence: CPRGGTDTQYF.